This note documents a single T cell receptor (beta chain) sequence. Its antigen is undetermined. The record originates from a study of OX40 agonist ivuxolimab in advanced cancers. About the research overall: Participants, around 80% male, averaged roughly 60 years of age, ranging from roughly 23 to 80. Three patients responded partially, comprising one with hepatocellular carcinoma and two with cutaneous melanoma. The study, taken as a whole, reports: Dosing at 0.1 to 3.0 mg/kg was accompanied by clonal expansion of CD4+ and CD8+ blood T cells by week 6. The expanded peripheral T cells' antigen specificity was not determined.

CDR1 is SGHVT, CDR2 SQSDAQ, per germline. Trimming took off 1 base at V and 2 bases at J, with 8 bases between the two ends. The CDR3 loop spans 14 amino acids. Sequencing used immunoSEQ multiplex PCR; TCRdb keeps in-frame clones, though not all of them. This table holds 50,000 or so clones, 75% to 90% found once. This receptor was identified in an adult with an advanced solid tumor such as melanoma, head and neck, liver or kidney cancer. The chain joins TRBV7-4 to TRBJ1-2; no definite D call. The sequencing here drew on CD4+ or CD8+ T cells sorted from blood, taken in a trial of the OX40 agonist ivuxolimab. CDR3 DNA: TGTGCCAGCAGCTTAGACGCGGGGAACTATGGCTACACCTTC. This translates into CASSLDAGNYGYTF.